The T cell receptor (beta chain) described here comes from a study of molecular identifiers for immune sequencing clone quantification. The bulk TCR libraries were made with methods described before and with listed TCR primers. TCRdb processed the PCR reads anew with MiXCR; each CDR3 protein has one entry. The repertoire includes around 320,000 distinct CDR3 sequences, over 20% of them detected once, and 0.65% to 0.75% sits in the top ten. Germline CDR1 is SGHDN and CDR2 is FVKESK. The CDR3 sequence is 13 residues long. V was cut by 5 bases and J by 9 bases, with 14 bases left in between. This clonotype was seen a few times. Its antigen is unidentified. Points from the study as a whole: Should identical TCR molecules share a barcode, the sizes of highly expanded clones could be underestimated. Clones with over 20 RNA copies captured over 98% of effector molecules but under 1% of naive ones.

The chain combines TRBV14 with TRBJ1-5; D remains ambiguous. The sequenced material came from naive CD8+ T cells from blood, with Jurkat cell RNA spiked in. Subset specified: FACS-sorted CD8+CD4-CCR7+CD45RA+ naive T cells. The receptor's source is a human donor in good health. Some libraries in this study had Jurkat cell RNA spiked in. CDR3 protein: CASSWTSRGPQHF. The CDR3 DNA follows: TGTGCCAGCAGCTGGACGAGCCGGGGGCCCCAGCATTTT.